These 22 T cell receptor beta chains share one sample of origin, sequenced in a study of beta chain features in type 1 diabetes. Overall study findings and caveats: TCRB CDR3s were moderately but significantly shorter in Type 1 diabetes patients in all four CD4+ subsets.

These TCRs' antigens remain unknown. Expressed TCRB transcripts got sequenced, as all isolated RNA was reverse transcribed. Sequencing used immunoSEQ multiplex PCR; TCRdb keeps in-frame clones, though not all of them. The sample comprises more than 550,000 clones, more than 12% of which are singletons, and just under 0.04% rests with the top ten. The sequencing input was naive CD4+ T cells from blood. These receptors were obtained from a man younger than 35 with type 1 diabetes.

This clone was detected only a few times. The V and J genes are TRBV7-2 and TRBJ2-7; 11 positions agree with TRBD2. This CDR3 is 17 amino acids long. Per the germline V gene, CDR1 is SGHTA and CDR2 is FQGNSA. Losses at the gene ends were 4 bases for V and 13 bases for J; bases not matched to a gene: 21. In nucleotides, the CDR3 is TGTGCCAGCAGCTCGCGCAAACCTGCCACGGGACTAGCGGCCTTCTACTTC. Residues: CASSSRKPATGLAAFYF.

This clone was counted a few times. V gene TRBV5-1 combines with J gene TRBJ2-4; 8 bases agree with TRBD1. The junction had 3 bases not matched to a gene; V was cut back by 5 bases and J by 5 bases. This CDR3 has 13 residues. From germline, CDR1 is SGHRS and CDR2 YFSETQ. CDR3 nucleotides: TGCGCCAGCAGTTTGACAGGGGAAAACATTCAGTACTTC. Its protein is CASSLTGENIQYF.

The chain employs TRBV5-4 and TRBJ2-1, with D perhaps matching TRBD1 (6 bases). Germline CDR1 SGHNT, CDR2 YYREEE (reference sequence). CDR3 length: 14 amino acids. V was pared by 4 bases and J by 8 bases, with 16 bases between. The CDR3: CASSLTGSVYEQFF. CDR3 bases: TGTGCCAGCAGCCTTACAGGGTCGGTCTATGAGCAGTTCTTC.

This clone was detected only a few times. The chain has TRBV7-2 and TRBJ1-1, with D unclear. The CDR3 contains 13 residues. The germline V and J ends were trimmed by 4 bases and 0 bases, with 6 bases remaining between them. The germline CDR1 and CDR2 sequences are SGHTA and FQGNSA. CDR3: CASSWVLNTEAFF. CDR3 bases: TGTGCCAGCAGCTGGGTCCTGAACACTGAAGCTTTCTTT. The full variable domain, with the rest looked up from reference TRBV7-2 and TRBJ1-1, is GAGVSQSPSNKVTEKGKDVELRCDPISGHTALYWYRQSLGQGLEFLIYFQGNSAPDKSGLPSDRFSAERTGGSVSTLTIQRTQQEDSAVYLCASSWVLNTEAFFGQGTRLTVV.

The rearrangement joins TRBV25-1 to TRBJ2-3, with D possibly being TRBD1 or TRBD2 (6 bases each). The germline gives CDR1 MGHDK, CDR2 SYGVNS. Trimming left V 2 bases short and J 4 bases short, with 13 bases between. This CDR3 is 15 amino acids long. The CDR3: CASSEIFGGADTQYF. The CDR3 nucleotides read TGTGCCAGCAGTGAAATCTTCGGGGGCGCAGATACGCAGTATTTT.

This clone occurred a few times. The chain is built from TRBV11-2 and TRBJ2-2; D could derive from TRBD1 or TRBD2 (7 bases each). The CDR3 totals 17 residues. The V end lost 5 bases, the J end lost 0 bases, and 16 bases lay between the germline ends. Germline CDR1 and CDR2: SGHAT and FQNNGV. The CDR3: CASSPRGGDPNTGELFF. CDR3 sequence (DNA): TGTGCCAGCAGCCCCAGGGGGGGGGACCCGAACACCGGGGAGCTGTTTTTT.

This clone has only a few counts. The V call is TRBV19, the J call TRBJ2-7, with TRBD2 matching 9 bases. Trimming took 6 bases from V and 5 from J; bases not matched to a gene: 11. CDR3 length: 15 amino acids. Germline lookup yields CDR1 LNHDA and CDR2 SQIVND (reference sequence). The CDR3, as DNA: TGTGCCAGTAGAACCGGCGGGAGGGCTAAAGACGAGCAGTACTTC. Protein: CASRTGGRAKDEQYF.

V and J are TRBV4-1 and TRBJ1-1; maybe TRBD1 (6 bases). Trimming removed 0 bases at V and 11 bases at J, with 19 bases between. Germline CDR1 is MGHRA and CDR2 is YSYEKL. The CDR3 extends over 15 amino acids. The CDR3 spells CASSQDLRGPGRAFF. The CDR3 nucleotides read TGCGCCAGCAGCCAAGATCTGCGGGGGCCAGGACGGGCTTTCTTT.

This chain joins TRBV7-2 and TRBJ1-6; 8 positions match TRBD1. From germline, CDR1 is SGHTA and CDR2 FQGNSA. The CDR3 runs to 14 residues. V lost 5 bases and J lost 10; bases outside the gene matches: 7. The CDR3: CASSPTGVESPLHF. For the CDR3, the DNA is TGTGCCAGCAGCCCGACAGGGGTCGAATCACCCCTCCACTTT. The full variable domain, completed using reference TRBV7-2 and TRBJ1-6, is GAGVSQSPSNKVTEKGKDVELRCDPISGHTALYWYRQSLGQGLEFLIYFQGNSAPDKSGLPSDRFSAERTGGSVSTLTIQRTQQEDSAVYLCASSPTGVESPLHFGNGTRLTVT.

This clone was detected a few times. This chain links TRBV11-1 with TRBJ1-6; D remains unclear. Trimming took off 1 base at V and 6 bases at J, with 7 bases between the two ends. The germline V gene has CDR1 SGHAT and CDR2 FQDESV (reference sequence). The CDR3 runs to 14 residues. The CDR3 DNA follows: TGTGCCAGCAGCTTAGGGGGAAGTAATTCACCCCTCCACTTT. Translation: CASSLGGSNSPLHF.

The chain carries TRBV11-2 and TRBJ2-1; D gene unclear. V shed 3 bases and J shed 8 bases, with 11 bases lying between them. The CDR3 contains 13 residues. CDR1 and CDR2 from the germline V gene are SGHAT and FQNNGV. CDR3 DNA: TGTGCCAGCAGCTTCAAAGGGCTCTATGAGCAGTTCTTC. It specifies CASSFKGLYEQFF.

In this sample, this clone turned up a few times. The V and J genes are TRBV7-9 and TRBJ1-1, with D uncertain. The CDR3 totals 13 residues. Trimming pared 1 base from V and 0 bases from J, leaving 3 bases between. Per germline, CDR1 SEHNR and CDR2 FQNEAQ (reference sequence). Here the CDR3 reads CASSLVLNTEAFF. The CDR3 DNA reads TGTGCCAGCAGCTTAGTTCTGAACACTGAAGCTTTCTTT.

This clone occurred a few times. CDR3 DNA: TGTGCCAGCAGCCAGGAACAGGGGGCTCCTCAGTTCTTC. This sequence encodes CASSQEQGAPQFF. V is TRBV14 and J is TRBJ2-1, with 9 bases fitting TRBD1. The germline gives CDR1 SGHDN, CDR2 FVKESK. This CDR3 is 13 amino acids long. V shed 3 bases, J shed 13 bases, and the junction held 7 bases outside the gene matches.

A few counts support this clone. The chain uses TRBV20-1 and TRBJ1-2; 8 nucleotides line up with TRBD1. Trimming took 5 bases from V and 10 from J; bases not matched to a gene: 3. This CDR3 has 10 amino acids. Germline CDR1 DFQATT, CDR2 SNEGSKA (reference sequence). CDR3 DNA: TGCAGTGCTTCAGGGGGCGACTACACCTTC. Amino acid sequence: CSASGGDYTF.

V usage is TRBV19 and J usage is TRBJ2-5, with D perhaps matching TRBD2 (5 bases). The length of the CDR3 is 13 residues. Trimming removed 4 bases at V and 2 bases at J, with 8 bases between. Germline-derived CDR1 and CDR2 are LNHDA and SQIVND (reference sequence). CDR3 sequence reads: CASSKEGQETQYF. In DNA form, the CDR3 reads TGTGCCAGTAGTAAAGAGGGACAAGAGACCCAGTACTTC.

A few counts support this clone. V gene TRBV19 combines with J gene TRBJ2-4; 10 nucleotides agree with TRBD1. The V gene's germline CDR1 is LNHDA and CDR2 SQIVND (reference sequence). The CDR3 is made up of 13 amino acids. J gave up 4 bases and V 9 bases, and 3 bases lay outside the gene matches. The CDR3 reads CASTGQGKNIQYF. The CDR3 nucleotides read TGTGCCAGCACGGGACAGGGGAAAAACATTCAGTACTTC.

This clone was counted only a few times. The genes are TRBV29-1 and TRBJ1-4; D call uncertain. Germline V CDR1 and CDR2: SQVTM, ANQGSEA. The CDR3 sequence is 11 residues long. Trimming removed 6 bases at V and 8 bases at J, with 10 bases between. CDR3 region: CSVGVYEKLFF. The CDR3 DNA sequence: TGCAGCGTCGGGGTATACGAAAAACTGTTTTTT.

A few counts support this clone. The genes are TRBV11-2 and TRBJ2-5; D is ambiguous. The ends were cut back, 4 bases at V and 7 bases at J, with 13 bases in the middle. Germline CDR1 reads SGHAT; CDR2 reads FQNNGV. CDR3 length: 13 amino acids. CDR3 amino acids: CASSSLTPRTQYF. The CDR3, as DNA: TGTGCCAGCAGCTCGTTGACGCCTAGGACCCAGTACTTC.

The CDR3 DNA follows: TGTGCCAGCAGAGGACTAGCGGGACCCTACGAGCAGTACTTC. Its protein product is CASRGLAGPYEQYF. The chain uses TRBV27 and TRBJ2-7, with 12 bases that match TRBD2. The CDR3 runs to 14 residues. The germline CDR1 and CDR2 sequences are MNHEY and SMNVEV (reference sequence). V shed 6 bases, J shed 2 bases, and the junction held 2 bases outside the gene matches.

As to this clone: Germline and junction disagree at one end, which may indicate a read error. Different DNA sequences within this sample yield the same CDR3. The V gene is TRBV30, the J gene TRBJ2-7; tentatively, D is TRBD2 (8 bases). Germline CDR1 reads GTSNPN; CDR2 reads SVGIG (reference sequence). The CDR3 extends over 13 amino acids. The CDR3 spells CASKTGTRYEQYF. The CDR3 coding sequence is TGTGCCTCCAAGACAGGGACTAGATACGAACAGTACTTC.

This clone was detected only a few times. This sequence joins TRBV5-1 and TRBJ1-2; D gene uncertain. The ends were cut back, 0 bases at V and 7 bases at J, with 19 bases in the middle. This CDR3 spans 16 amino acids. Germline V gene sequence: CDR1 SGHRS, CDR2 YFSETQ. The CDR3 is CASSLVLDPEKRGYTF. Written as DNA, the CDR3 is TGCGCCAGCAGCTTGGTTCTCGACCCCGAGAAGCGTGGCTACACCTTC.

The genes are TRBV4-1 and TRBJ2-3; D unclear. Per germline, CDR1 MGHRA and CDR2 YSYEKL. There are 15 residues in the CDR3. The V end lost 0 bases, the J end lost 0 bases, and 7 bases lay between the germline ends. The CDR3 nucleotides are TGCGCCAGCAGCCAAGATGCTTACAGCACAGATACGCAGTATTTT. This sequence encodes CASSQDAYSTDTQYF.